Presented here are 3 T cell receptor beta chains from one specimen sequenced in a study of blood T cells in healthy people across ages (dated by TCRdb to about 2015). The library was prepared using 5' RACE. This sample was sequenced with an Illumina HiSeq 2500. The second PCR ran for about 6 to 11 cycles and used a J-beta primer mix along with a sample-barcoded 5' primer. TCRdb passed the public sequencing reads through fastp at Q25 and MiXCR, retaining productive beta sequences. Every CDR3 protein is listed once, alongside the most common genes and DNA of its rows. This sample holds approximately 700,000 distinct CDR3 sequences; approximately 29% were observed only once. The top ten clonotypes cover 15% of the sample. Input material: blood. These receptors came from a woman older than 75 in good health. Donor details come from another sample of the same person, matched by shared clones.

To note about this clonotype: It may be a read error: a sequence one base away is much more abundant. The chain employs TRBV27 and TRBJ2-7, with D possibly being TRBD2 (6 bases). Germline V gene data show CDR1 as MNHEY and CDR2 as SMNVEV (reference sequence). This CDR3 contains 16 residues. V lost 3 bases and J lost 7, with 22 bases in between. In DNA form, the CDR3 reads TGTGCCAGCAGTTTTAGAGCCCGGGGGAGAAACAATGAGCAGTACTTC. Protein: CASSFRARGRNNEQYF.

This clonotype occurred once. The CDR3 does not end in the conserved phenylalanine or tryptophan, so this is likely a read error. The chain combines TRBV6-6 with TRBJ2-1; 10 positions match TRBD1. Germline CDR1 is MNHNY and CDR2 is SVGAGI (reference sequence). Trimming cost V 5 bases and J 8 bases; bases outside gene matches: 9. The CDR3 sequence is 15 residues long. This CDR3 is CASSVPGQGTDEQFC. The CDR3 DNA follows: TGTGCCAGCAGTGTCCCGGGACAGGGGACCGATGAGCAGTTCTGC.

This clonotype was seen at least ten times. The chain has TRBV4-2 and TRBJ1-2; D is perhaps TRBD1 (5 bases). CDR1 is LGHNA, CDR2 YNFKEQ, per germline. There are 14 residues in the CDR3. V lost 4 bases and J lost 6, with 15 bases in between. The CDR3 sequence is CASSLFGGVDGYTF. The CDR3 nucleotides read TGTGCCAGCAGCCTTTTCGGAGGGGTCGATGGCTACACCTTC.